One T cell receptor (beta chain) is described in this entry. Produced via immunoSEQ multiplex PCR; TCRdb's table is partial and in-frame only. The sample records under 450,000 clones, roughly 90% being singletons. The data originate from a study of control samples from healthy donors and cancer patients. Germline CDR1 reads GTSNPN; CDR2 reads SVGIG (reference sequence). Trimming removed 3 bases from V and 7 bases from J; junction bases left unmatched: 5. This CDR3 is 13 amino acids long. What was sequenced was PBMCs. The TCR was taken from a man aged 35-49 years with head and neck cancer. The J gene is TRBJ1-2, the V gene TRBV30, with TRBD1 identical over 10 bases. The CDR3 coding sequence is TGTGCCTGGAGACGACAGGGGGCTGGTGGCTACACCTTC. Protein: CAWRRQGAGGYTF.